This TCR beta chain was found in a study of cytomegalovirus exposure and HLA in healthy donors. Broader study findings: Later analysis demonstrated an association between a missense DCLRE1C variant and TCR beta V- and J-gene trimming. Confirmation in vitro established that a few CMV-associated chains were specific for CMV antigens.

V trimming: 5 bases; J trimming: 0 bases; junction bases outside the gene matches: 19. The CDR3 runs to 19 residues. CDR1 is SGDLS, CDR2 YYNGEE, per germline. A single count supports this clone. What it recognizes is unknown. Primers: 60 Vbeta forward and 13 Jbeta reverse. Assay used: immunoSEQ multiplex PCR; TCRdb lists only in-frame clones, some missing. The repertoire consists of over 150,000 clones, with 60% to 80% occurring once and the leading ten covering roughly 2%. This clonotype originated in a man in his fifties or sixties in good health and CMV-seropositive. What was sequenced was PBMCs. The gene calls are TRBV9 and TRBJ1-1; 7 nucleotides agree with TRBD1. CDR3 bases: TGTGCCAGCAGGGTGGAATCCCGGGACAGTCAACACATGAACACTGAAGCTTTCTTT. This encodes CASRVESRDSQHMNTEAFF.